What follows describes a single T cell receptor (beta chain). The data belong to a study of blood T cell repertoires in COVID-19. The overall study: COVID-19 samples collected from the United States, Italy and Spain covered acute and convalescent phases. Sample material is recorded as cDNA or gDNA derived from T cells, B-cell-depleted T cells, or PBMCs.

In the source study's methods: Reference gene primer amplification in the assay estimated nucleated cell counts. Sequencing was performed with immunoSEQ multiplex PCR; in TCRdb, only in-frame clones are kept and a portion is missing. V and J calls and clone size come straight from that table; D and trimming were deduced from the DNA. The sample contains approximately 110,000 clones, 75% to 90% of which appear only once. The sequenced material came from peripheral blood. This sequence originates from a woman between 65 and 79 years old with acute or convalescent COVID-19.

CDR3 sequence (DNA): TGTGCCAGCAGTGTGATAGCGGGAGCTAGGGTCAATGAGCAGTTCTTC. Its protein is CASSVIAGARVNEQFF. The chain recombines TRBV6-1 with TRBJ2-1, with TRBD2 matching over 9 bases. The V gene's germline CDR1 is MNHNS and CDR2 SASEGT. The CDR3 runs 16 residues. With V trimmed by 4 bases and J by 6 bases, 10 bases remained unmatched.